The sequence of this T cell receptor (beta chain) was determined in a study of blood T cell repertoires in COVID-19. Under the authors' procedure: Using reference gene primer amplification, nucleated cell counts were estimated. The repertoire was sequenced with immunoSEQ multiplex PCR; TCRdb's copy has only in-frame clones and lacks some. V, J and clone size are those of that table, while D and trimming were read from the DNA. The table has 300,000 or so clones, roughly nine tenths seen once. Only a few counts were recorded for this clone. Sequenced: PBMCs or T cells enriched from blood (not recorded which). The clonotype originates from a woman in her thirties who had recovered from COVID-19.

CDR3 sequence: CASSIVSGKGQPQHF. The DNA for the CDR3 is TGTGCCAGTAGTATTGTGTCAGGCAAAGGTCAGCCCCAGCATTTT. The chain joins TRBV19 to TRBJ1-5, with D unclear. Trimming took off 3 bases at V and 6 bases at J, with 15 bases between the two ends. CDR3 length equals 15 residues. The V gene's germline CDR1 is LNHDA and CDR2 SQIVND (reference sequence). Full variable domain (missing parts from reference TRBV19 and TRBJ1-5): DGGITQSPKYLFRKEGQNVTLSCEQNLNHDAMYWYRQDPGQGLRLIYYSQIVNDFQKGDIAEGYSVSREKKESFPLTVTSAQKNPTAFYLCASSIVSGKGQPQHFGDGTRLSIL.